This TCR beta chain originates from a study of beta chain features in type 1 diabetes. Whole-study findings and limits: Type 1 diabetes patients had moderately but significantly shorter TCRB CDR3s in all four CD4+ subsets.

On this clone itself: The target antigen is unknown.

Germline loops: CDR1 MGHDK, CDR2 SYGVNS. CDR3 length: 14 amino acids. V was shortened by 1 base and J by 4 bases, with 10 bases between the two germline ends. The entirety of the isolated RNA underwent reverse transcription, so expressed TCRB transcripts were sequenced. Sequencing was performed with immunoSEQ multiplex PCR; in TCRdb, only in-frame clones are kept and a portion is missing. The repertoire holds just under 150,000 clones, with more than 10% as singletons. The clonotype was recovered from a man aged 18-30 years with type 1 diabetes. The chain combines TRBV25-1 with TRBJ1-2, with a possible D match to TRBD1 (5 bases). The sequencing input was central memory CD4+ T cells from blood. The CDR3, as DNA: TGTGCCAGCAGTGAATGGGGCGATCTCTATGGCTACACCTTC. Encoded protein: CASSEWGDLYGYTF.